Listed below are T cell receptor beta chains from one sample, sequenced in a study of T cells in Graves' hyperthyroidism and ophthalmopathy. MiXCR, run by TCRdb on the multiplex PCR reads, gives a single entry per CDR3 protein. The table includes 600,000 to 700,000 distinct CDR3 sequences, under 15% detected once. What was sequenced was blood. The source of these receptors is a woman in her 40s with Graves' ophthalmopathy. Each CDR3 is given with its conserved first and last residue. The order of the fields is clone size, J gene, D gene, V gene, CDR3 protein, CDR3 DNA. The D gene is left open where the match is weak. A row's size may be missing; if present it is once, few, many or a size class.

few	TRBJ2-5	TRBD1	TRBV7-3	CASSRTGGSKETQYF	TGTGCCAGCAGCCGGACAGGGGGCTCGAAAGAGACCCAGTACTTC
many	TRBJ2-5	.	TRBV20-1	CSAREPYQETQYF	TGCAGTGCTAGAGAACCCTACCAAGAGACCCAGTACTTC
many	TRBJ2-7	TRBD1	TRBV6-2/TRBV6-3	CASSRNRGYEQYF	TGTGCCAGCAGTCGGAACAGGGGATACGAGCAGTACTTC
few	TRBJ1-6	TRBD1	TRBV11-2	CASRPSYGTADNSPLHF	TGTGCCAGCAGGCCCAGCTATGGGACAGCCGATAATTCACCCCTCCACTTT
many	TRBJ2-7	.	TRBV28	CASLDSYEQYF	TGTGCCAGCTTGGACAGCTACGAGCAGTACTTC
.	TRBJ2-2	.	TRBV13	CASSRGRYTGELFF	TGTGCCAGCAGTAGGGGACGGTACACCGGGGAGCTGTTTTTT
many	TRBJ1-3	.	TRBV6-5	CASIKGSGNTIYF	TGTGCCAGCATTAAGGGGTCTGGAAACACCATATATTTT
many	TRBJ1-1	.	TRBV6-1	CASIRFRANTEAFF	TGTGCCAGTATACGGTTCCGAGCGAACACTGAAGCTTTCTTT
many	TRBJ2-7	.	TRBV6-2/TRBV6-3	CASSPAAYEQYF	TGTGCCAGCAGTCCAGCTGCCTACGAGCAGTACTTC
many	TRBJ1-1	TRBD1	TRBV6-2/TRBV6-3	CASSYGVGGQGYNTEAFF	TGTGCCAGCAGTTACGGAGTGGGGGGACAGGGGTACAACACTGAAGCTTTCTTT
few	TRBJ2-4	TRBD2	TRBV6-1	CASSEAGLAGDVATKNIQYF	TGTGCCAGCAGTGAAGCGGGACTAGCGGGAGATGTAGCGACCAAAAACATTCAGTACTTC
few	TRBJ2-7	.	TRBV30	CAWSVGVSYEQYF	TGTGCCTGGAGTGTAGGGGTCTCCTACGAGCAGTACTTC
many	TRBJ2-5	.	TRBV20-1	CSGRSVVWGPAGETQYF	TGCAGTGGCCGGTCGGTTGTCTGGGGGCCCGCCGGAGAGACCCAGTACTTC
many	TRBJ1-5	.	TRBV15	CATSLPDRPYSNQPQHF	TGTGCCACCAGCTTACCAGACAGGCCCTATAGCAATCAGCCCCAGCATTTT
.	TRBJ2-3	.	TRBV13	CASSPRRTDTQYF	TGTGCCAGCAGCCCCAGACGCACAGATACGCAGTATTTT
few	TRBJ1-1	TRBD1	TRBV11-1	CASTPTGKGVYTEAFF	TGTGCCAGCACCCCGACAGGGAAGGGGGTTTATACTGAAGCTTTCTTT
many	TRBJ2-7	TRBD1	TRBV20-1	CSASWTGSGEQYF	TGCAGTGCTTCATGGACAGGGAGTGGCGAGCAGTACTTC
.	TRBJ1-6	.	TRBV6-5	CASSYGQGYSPLHF	TGTGCCAGCAGTTACGGGCAGGGCTATTCACCCCTCCACTTT
many	TRBJ1-2	.	TRBV6-1	CASSAAGATYGYTF	TGTGCCAGCAGTGCCGCAGGGGCAACCTATGGCTACACCTTC
.	TRBJ1-2	TRBD1	TRBV9	CASSVEGTGVWGYTF	TGTGCCAGCAGCGTAGAGGGGACAGGGGTTTGGGGCTACACCTTC
.	TRBJ1-5	.	TRBV3-1	CASSHLDQPQHF	TGTGCCAGCAGCCACCTTGATCAGCCCCAGCATTTT
.	TRBJ1-1	TRBD1	TRBV3-1	CASSPMRDRGQTEAFF	TGTGCCAGCAGCCCAATGAGGGACAGGGGTCAAACTGAAGCTTTCTTT
many	TRBJ2-2	.	TRBV6-2/TRBV6-3	CASRVDYTGELFF	TGTGCCAGCCGGGTAGACTACACCGGGGAGCTGTTTTTT
.	TRBJ1-1	TRBD1	TRBV6-1	CASTPDRSNTEAFF	TGTGCCAGCACTCCGGACAGGTCGAACACTGAAGCTTTCTTT
.	TRBJ2-2	.	TRBV6-2/TRBV6-3	CASSYSRRELFF	TGTGCCAGCAGTTACTCGCGGAGGGAGCTGTTTTTT
many	TRBJ2-2	.	TRBV7-2	CASSLKVTGELFF	TGTGCCAGCAGCTTAAAAGTTACCGGGGAGCTGTTTTTT
many	TRBJ2-7	.	TRBV6-1	CASSEAAGSEQYF	TGTGCCAGCAGTGAAGCGGCAGGGAGCGAGCAGTACTTC
few	TRBJ2-5	TRBD2	TRBV6-2/TRBV6-3	CASSHRLAGQETQYF	TGTGCCAGCAGCCACCGGCTAGCGGGGCAAGAGACCCAGTACTTC
.	TRBJ2-7	.	TRBV6-4	CASSEGELPYEQYF	TGTGCCAGCAGTGAGGGAGAGCTTCCCTACGAGCAGTACTTC
many	TRBJ2-6	.	TRBV20-1	CSARSGSGANVLTF	TGCAGTGCCAGATCGGGGTCTGGGGCCAACGTCCTGACTTTC
many	TRBJ1-2	TRBD1	TRBV6-1	CASRRQGANYGYTF	TGTGCCAGCAGAAGACAGGGGGCGAACTATGGCTACACCTTC
many	TRBJ2-5	.	TRBV7-3	CASSLGYSPGQETQYF	TGTGCCAGCAGCTTAGGGTACAGCCCAGGCCAAGAGACCCAGTACTTC
many	TRBJ2-4	TRBD1	TRBV7-2	CASSFGTGADIQYF	TGTGCCAGCAGCTTCGGGACAGGGGCGGACATTCAGTACTTC
.	TRBJ1-6	TRBD1	TRBV27	CASSPRGDSPLHF	TGTGCCAGCAGCCCCAGGGGGGACTCACCCCTCCACTTT
few	TRBJ1-5	.	TRBV2	CASSGSHNQPQHF	TGTGCCAGCAGTGGGTCTCACAATCAGCCCCAGCATTTT
.	TRBJ2-7	.	TRBV6-2/TRBV6-3	CASSYSGPLTYEQYF	TGTGCCAGCAGTTACTCGGGGCCACTAACCTACGAGCAGTACTTC
many	TRBJ2-6	.	TRBV12-3/TRBV12-4	CASRPKWGVGANVLTF	TGTGCCAGCAGGCCGAAGTGGGGGGTTGGGGCCAACGTCCTGACTTTC
few	TRBJ1-1	.	TRBV5-1	CASSPSGMANMVDTEAFF	TGCGCCAGCAGCCCCTCCGGGATGGCAAACATGGTTGACACTGAAGCTTTCTTT
.	TRBJ2-2	TRBD1	TRBV25-1	CASSGTGYTGELFF	TGTGCCAGCAGTGGGACAGGATACACCGGGGAGCTGTTTTTT
many	TRBJ2-7	.	TRBV27	CASSLRGNFYEQYF	TGTGCCAGCAGTTTAAGAGGGAACTTCTACGAGCAGTACTTC